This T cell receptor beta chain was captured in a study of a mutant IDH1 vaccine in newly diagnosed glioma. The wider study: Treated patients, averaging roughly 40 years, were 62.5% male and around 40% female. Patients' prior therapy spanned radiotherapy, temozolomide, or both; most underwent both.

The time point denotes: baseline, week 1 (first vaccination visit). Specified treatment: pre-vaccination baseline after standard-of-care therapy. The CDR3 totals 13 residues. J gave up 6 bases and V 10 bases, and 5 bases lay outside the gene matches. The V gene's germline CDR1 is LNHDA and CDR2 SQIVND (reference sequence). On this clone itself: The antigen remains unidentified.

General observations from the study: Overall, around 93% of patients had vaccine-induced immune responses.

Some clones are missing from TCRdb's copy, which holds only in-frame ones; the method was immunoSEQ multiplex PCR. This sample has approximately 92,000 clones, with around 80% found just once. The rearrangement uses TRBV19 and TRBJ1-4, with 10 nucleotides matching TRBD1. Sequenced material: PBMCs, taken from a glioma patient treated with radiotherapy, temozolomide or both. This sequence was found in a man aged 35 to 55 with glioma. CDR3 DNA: TGTGCCACTGGGACAGGGGTAGATGAAAAACTGTTTTTT. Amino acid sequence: CATGTGVDEKLFF.